This T cell receptor beta chain was sequenced during a study of beta chain features in type 1 diabetes. Study findings and constraints: Shortening of TCRB CDR3s, moderate but significant, appeared in all four CD4+ subsets of Type 1 diabetes patients. Whatever favoring of shorter templates PCR might show would apply equally to patients and controls.

There are a few counts of this clone. Its antigen is as yet unknown. What was sequenced were expressed TCRB transcripts, since all of the isolated RNA had been reverse transcribed. Produced via immunoSEQ multiplex PCR; TCRdb's table is partial and in-frame only. Among roughly 400,000 clones listed, 8.5% to 10% were seen once. Sequenced input: central memory CD4+ T cells from blood. This TCR was recovered from a man younger than 45 with type 1 diabetes.

CDR3: CASSLFGTSTYEQYF. The DNA for the CDR3 is TGTGCCAGCAGTCTCTTCGGGACAAGTACGTACGAGCAGTACTTC. The chain combines TRBV27 with TRBJ2-7, with a weak D call TRBD1 (6 bases). Trimming pared 5 bases from V and 4 bases from J, leaving 18 bases between. The CDR3 has 15 residues. Germline loops: CDR1 MNHEY, CDR2 SMNVEV (reference sequence).